The sequence of this T cell receptor (beta chain) was determined in a study of T cell responses to AZD1222 COVID-19 vaccine listed by TCRdb under 2021. About the investigation overall: TCR sequencing was performed for about 250 trial participants, of whom 207 were given two doses of AZD1222 and 26 were given two doses of MenACWY control vaccine. Trial participants were enrolled by age into 18-55, 56-69 and 70-plus year subgroups, with 148, 28 and 57 TCR-sequenced participants respectively.

Summary of the overall study and its limitations: Nearly half of unique spike-specific TCRs reportedly recognized epitopes outside regions mutated in the B.1.351 and B.1.1.7 variants. The 56-69-year group was small, and its depth increase did not reach significance, likely because of low power. Conclusions about previously exposed vaccinees are limited, since just five or six AZD1222 recipients were seropositive for SARS-CoV-2 at baseline. After two AZD1222 doses, spike-specific TCR breadth and depth were significantly higher than at day 0 and than in MenACWY recipients. CD4 TCRs associated with the vaccine covered the entire spike protein, and the dominant responses were in regions 160-218 and 743-854. Participants were mostly white British and included more females than males, and it was suggested by the authors that clonal diversity may have been underestimated. No day 14 peak-response samples were available, so repertoires were characterized only after the peak T cell response.

Comments on this clone: This clone's antigen is unknown. No quality values exist for individual bases; no much larger clone is one base distant.

In the paper's terms, the time point label means: about 28 days (+/-7) after the second vaccine dose. AZD1222 recipients with second doses at about 4 weeks or about 12 weeks were pooled, because spike-specific TCR depth and breadth did not differ between schedules. Vaccinee samples came from UK trials COV001 and COV002, including a single-blind randomized controlled phase 2/3 trial of AZD1222 (ChAdOx1 nCoV-19) in healthy adults. For TCRbeta chain sequencing, PBMC samples were collected from trial participants at day 0 and at day 28 after the second dose. The CDR3 regions of human TCRbeta chains were analyzed by immunosequencing. The original methods were these. Repertoire TCRs were matched against a reference library of SARS-CoV-2-specific TCRs generated with the MIRA antigen-specificity platform. Breadth was defined as the fraction of unique TCRs that were SARS-CoV-2-associated, and depth was defined as the fraction of total T cells that were SARS-CoV-2-associated. Using the MIRA data, each spike-specific TCR was assigned both to the spike region to which the TCR was reactive and to a CD4 or CD8 class. Log10-transformed breadth and depth values were compared by one-way ANOVA with Sidak's multiple comparisons tests. TCRdb's version of the immuneACCESS table is confined to in-frame rearrangements and falls short of the full clone set. An unresolved V gene accounts for under half of the shortfall where checked; the remainder is of unknown origin. That table is the source of V, J and clone size, and D and trimming were worked out from the DNA. The sample records 130,000 to 150,000 clones, approximately 90% of which are singletons. About 1.8% of the sample comes from the top ten.

This clonotype was obtained from an adult who received the AZD1222 COVID-19 vaccine. Material: peripheral blood, obtained 28 days after the second AZD1222 dose.

CDR3 reads: CASSLAASFYEQYF. The DNA reads as follows: TGCGCCAGCAGCTTAGCGGCTTCTTTCTACGAGCAGTACTTC. The rearranged segments are TRBV5-1 and TRBJ2-7; a tentative D match to TRBD2 spans 5 bases. A distance of 12 bases separates the germline ends of V and J, which lose 2 bases and 3 bases respectively. In the germline V gene, CDR1 corresponds to SGHRS and CDR2 to YFSETQ. CDR3 length: 14 amino acids, cysteine to phenylalanine. The retained sequence is limited to the CDR3, 42 bases, with the frame set at the first base.